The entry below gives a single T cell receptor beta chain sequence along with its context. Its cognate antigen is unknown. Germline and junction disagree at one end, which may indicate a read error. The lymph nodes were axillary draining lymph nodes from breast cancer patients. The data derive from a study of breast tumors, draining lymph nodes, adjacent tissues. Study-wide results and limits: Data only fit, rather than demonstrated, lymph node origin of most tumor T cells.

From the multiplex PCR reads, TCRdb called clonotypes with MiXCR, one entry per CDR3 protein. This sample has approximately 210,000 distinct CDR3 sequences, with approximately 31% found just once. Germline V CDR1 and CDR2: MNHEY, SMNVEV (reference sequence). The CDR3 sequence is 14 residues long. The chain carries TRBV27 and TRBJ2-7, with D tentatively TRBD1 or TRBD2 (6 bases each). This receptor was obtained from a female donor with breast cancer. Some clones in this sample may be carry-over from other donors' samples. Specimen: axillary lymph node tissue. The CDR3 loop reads CAGSLRGTAYEQYF. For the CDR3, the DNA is TGTGCCGGCAGTTTAAGGGGGACTGCCTACGAGCAGTACTTC.